This T cell receptor beta chain was recorded in a study of human T cells and chemical hapten exposure. Study-wide background: Donors were sensitized with 2% DPC on the upper inner arm.

Regarding the study as a whole: The formation of large CDR3 similarity clusters by expanded TCRs significantly exceeded that of controls.

Time point noted: patch test 1, 2 weeks after DPC sensitization. The treatment here: therapeutic diphenylcyclopropenone sensitization with weekly scalp DPC. The ends were cut back, 3 bases at V and 0 bases at J, with 13 bases in the middle. Looked up from germline, CDR1 is ENHRY and CDR2 is SYGVKD. This CDR3 has 16 residues. This clonotype was seen only a few times. Its target is unknown. From the RACE reads, TCRdb called clonotypes with MiXCR, one entry per CDR3 protein. The data show 350,000 or so distinct CDR3 sequences, under 8% seen once. This receptor was identified in a woman younger than 30 with alopecia areata. Some clones in this sample may be carry-over from other donors' samples. The material was whole blood, obtained in connection with sensitization to the hapten diphenylcyclopropenone (DPC). This chain uses TRBV10-3 with TRBJ2-3; possible D gene TRBD2, 6 bases. CDR3 coding DNA: TGTGCCATCAGTGAACCGGGGACTCCGAGCACAGATACGCAGTATTTT. Amino acids: CAISEPGTPSTDTQYF.